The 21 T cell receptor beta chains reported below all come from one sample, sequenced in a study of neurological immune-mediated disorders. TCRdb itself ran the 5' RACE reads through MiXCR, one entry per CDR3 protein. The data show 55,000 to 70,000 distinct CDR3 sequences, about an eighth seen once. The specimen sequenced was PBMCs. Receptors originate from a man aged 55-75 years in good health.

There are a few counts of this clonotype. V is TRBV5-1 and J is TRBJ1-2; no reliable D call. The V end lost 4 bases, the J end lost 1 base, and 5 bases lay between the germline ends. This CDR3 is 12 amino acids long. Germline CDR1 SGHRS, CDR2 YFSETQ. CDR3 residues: CASSQDNYGYTF. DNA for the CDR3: TGCGCCAGCAGCCAAGATAACTATGGCTACACCTTC.

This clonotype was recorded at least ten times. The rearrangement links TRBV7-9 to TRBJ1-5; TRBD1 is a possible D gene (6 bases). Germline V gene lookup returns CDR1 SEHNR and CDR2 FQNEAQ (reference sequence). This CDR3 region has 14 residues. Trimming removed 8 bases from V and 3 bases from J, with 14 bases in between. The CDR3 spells CASGGGRLNQPQHF. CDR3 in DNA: TGTGCCAGCGGAGGGGGGCGACTCAATCAGCCCCAGCATTTT.

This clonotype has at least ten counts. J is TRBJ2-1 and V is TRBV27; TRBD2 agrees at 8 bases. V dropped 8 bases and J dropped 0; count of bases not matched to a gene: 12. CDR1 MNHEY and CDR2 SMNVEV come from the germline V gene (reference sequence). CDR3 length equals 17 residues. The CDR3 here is CASSRATGLVSYNEQFF. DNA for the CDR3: TGTGCCAGCTCCCGCGCTACGGGACTAGTCTCCTACAATGAGCAGTTCTTC.

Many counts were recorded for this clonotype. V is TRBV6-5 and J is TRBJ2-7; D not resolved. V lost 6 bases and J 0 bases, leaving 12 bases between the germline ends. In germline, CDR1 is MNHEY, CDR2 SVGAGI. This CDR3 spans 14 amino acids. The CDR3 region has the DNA TGTGCCAGCAGCTCACCCGGTTCCTCCTACGAGCAGTACTTC. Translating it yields CASSSPGSSYEQYF.

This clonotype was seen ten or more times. The CDR3 nucleotides read TGTGCCAGCAGTTTGAACGGCAGGCAGTTCTTC. Its protein is CASSLNGRQFF. This chain uses TRBV28 with TRBJ2-1; D is ambiguous. V gave up 3 bases and J gave up 12 bases, with 9 bases separating them. The CDR3 spans 11 residues. Germline V CDR1 and CDR2: MDHEN, SYDVKM.

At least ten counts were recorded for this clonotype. CDR3 sequence: CASRGTTDTQYF. CDR3 sequence (DNA): TGTGCCAGCAGGGGAACAACGGATACGCAGTATTTT. The chain combines TRBV28 with TRBJ2-3; no clear D gene. Germline-derived CDR1 and CDR2 are MDHEN and SYDVKM. The CDR3 spans 12 residues. Trimming left V 6 bases short and J 6 bases short, with 10 bases between.

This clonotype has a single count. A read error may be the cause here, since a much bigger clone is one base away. CDR3 coding DNA: TGCAGTGGGGAGCATGAAAGCCAAAACTATGGCTTCACCTTC. It yields the protein CSGEHESQNYGFTF. The chain uses TRBV20-1 and TRBJ1-2; D remains unclear. Germline V gene data show CDR1 as DFQATT and CDR2 as SNEGSKA (reference sequence). The CDR3 totals 14 residues.

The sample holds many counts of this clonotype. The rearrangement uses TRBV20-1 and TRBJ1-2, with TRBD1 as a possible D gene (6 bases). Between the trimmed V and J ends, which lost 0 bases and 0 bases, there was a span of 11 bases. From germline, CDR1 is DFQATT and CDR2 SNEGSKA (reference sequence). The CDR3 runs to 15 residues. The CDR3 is CSARDIQGTNYGYTF. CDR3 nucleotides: TGCAGTGCTAGAGATATCCAGGGGACTAACTATGGCTACACCTTC.

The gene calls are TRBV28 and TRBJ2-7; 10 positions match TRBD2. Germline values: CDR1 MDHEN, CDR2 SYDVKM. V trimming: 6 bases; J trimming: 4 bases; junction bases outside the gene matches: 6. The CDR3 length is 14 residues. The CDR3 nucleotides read TGTGCCAGCAGGATTAGCGGGGGGATTTACGAGCAGTACTTC. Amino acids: CASRISGGIYEQYF. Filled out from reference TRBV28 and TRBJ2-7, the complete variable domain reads DVKVTQSSRYLVKRTGEKVFLECVQDMDHENMFWYRQDPGLGLRLIYFSYDVKMKEKGDIPEGYSVSREKKERFSLILESASTNQTSMYLCASRISGGIYEQYFGPGTRLTVT.

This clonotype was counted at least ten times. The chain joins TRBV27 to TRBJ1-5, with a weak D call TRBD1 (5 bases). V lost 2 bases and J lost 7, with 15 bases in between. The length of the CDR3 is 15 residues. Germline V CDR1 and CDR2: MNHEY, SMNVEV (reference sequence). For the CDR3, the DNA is TGTGCCAGCAGTTTAGGGTGGGGGATCGAGCAGCCCCAGCATTTT. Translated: CASSLGWGIEQPQHF.

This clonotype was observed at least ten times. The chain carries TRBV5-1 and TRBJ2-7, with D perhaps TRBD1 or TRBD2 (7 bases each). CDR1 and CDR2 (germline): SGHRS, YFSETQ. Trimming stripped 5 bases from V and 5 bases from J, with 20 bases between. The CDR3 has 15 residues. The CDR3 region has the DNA TGCGCCAGCAGTCACGGGGGAGGGGGCGCGGACGAGCAGTACTTC. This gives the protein CASSHGGGGADEQYF.

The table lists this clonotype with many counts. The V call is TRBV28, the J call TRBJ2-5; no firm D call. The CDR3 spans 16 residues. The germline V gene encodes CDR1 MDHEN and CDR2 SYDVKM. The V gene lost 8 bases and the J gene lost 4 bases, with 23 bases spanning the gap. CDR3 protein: CASGDRGRPKSETQYF. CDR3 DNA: TGTGCCAGCGGAGACCGAGGACGCCCGAAATCAGAGACCCAGTACTTC.

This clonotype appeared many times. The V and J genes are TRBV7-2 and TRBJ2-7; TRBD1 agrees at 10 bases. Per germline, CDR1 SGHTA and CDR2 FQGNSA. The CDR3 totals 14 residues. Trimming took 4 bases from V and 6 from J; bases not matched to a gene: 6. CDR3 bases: TGTGCCAGCAGCTGGGACAGGGGCTCCCCCGAGCAGTACTTC. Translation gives CASSWDRGSPEQYF.

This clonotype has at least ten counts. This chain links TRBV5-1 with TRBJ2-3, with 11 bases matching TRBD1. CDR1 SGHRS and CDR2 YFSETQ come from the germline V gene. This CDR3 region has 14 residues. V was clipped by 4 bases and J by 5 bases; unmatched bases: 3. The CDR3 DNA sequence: TGCGCCAGCAGCCCGGGACAGGGGGGAGATACGCAGTATTTT. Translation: CASSPGQGGDTQYF.

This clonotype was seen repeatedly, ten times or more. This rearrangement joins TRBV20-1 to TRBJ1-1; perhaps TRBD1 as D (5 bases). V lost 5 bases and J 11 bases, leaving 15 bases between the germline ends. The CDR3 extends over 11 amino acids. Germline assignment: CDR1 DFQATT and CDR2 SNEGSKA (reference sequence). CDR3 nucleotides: TGCAGTGCTTCTCTGTCAGGGCAGGCTTTCTTT. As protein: CSASLSGQAFF.

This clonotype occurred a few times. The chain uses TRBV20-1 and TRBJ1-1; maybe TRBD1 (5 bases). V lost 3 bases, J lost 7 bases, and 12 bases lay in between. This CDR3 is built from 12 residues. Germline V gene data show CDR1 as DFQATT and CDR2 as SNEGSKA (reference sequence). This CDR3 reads CSARSRVGEAFF. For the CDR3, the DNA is TGCAGTGCTAGGAGCAGGGTGGGTGAAGCTTTCTTT.

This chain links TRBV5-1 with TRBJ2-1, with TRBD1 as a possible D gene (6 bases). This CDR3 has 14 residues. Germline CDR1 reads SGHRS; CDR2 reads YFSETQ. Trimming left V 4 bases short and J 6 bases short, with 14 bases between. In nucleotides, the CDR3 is TGCGCCAGCAGCGAGCAAGTCAGGGGCAATGAGCAGTTCTTC. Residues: CASSEQVRGNEQFF. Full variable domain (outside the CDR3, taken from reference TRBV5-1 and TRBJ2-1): KAGVTQTPRYLIKTRGQQVTLSCSPISGHRSVSWYQQTPGQGLQFLFEYFSETQRNKGNFPGRFSGRQFSNSRSEMNVSTLELGDSALYLCASSEQVRGNEQFFGPGTRLTVL.

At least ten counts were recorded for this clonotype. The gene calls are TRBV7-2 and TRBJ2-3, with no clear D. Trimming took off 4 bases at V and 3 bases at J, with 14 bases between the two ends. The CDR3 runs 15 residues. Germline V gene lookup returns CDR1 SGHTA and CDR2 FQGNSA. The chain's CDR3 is CASSSAEGLTDTQYF. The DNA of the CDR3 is TGTGCCAGCAGCTCGGCGGAAGGGTTGACAGATACGCAGTATTTT. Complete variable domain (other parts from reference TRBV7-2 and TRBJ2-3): GAGVSQSPSNKVTEKGKDVELRCDPISGHTALYWYRQSLGQGLEFLIYFQGNSAPDKSGLPSDRFSAERTGGSVSTLTIQRTQQEDSAVYLCASSSAEGLTDTQYFGPGTRLTVL.

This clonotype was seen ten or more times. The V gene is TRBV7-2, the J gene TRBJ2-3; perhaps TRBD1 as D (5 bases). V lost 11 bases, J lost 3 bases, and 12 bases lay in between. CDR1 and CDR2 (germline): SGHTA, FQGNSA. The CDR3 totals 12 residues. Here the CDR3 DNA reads TGTGCCGTGGAAGGGGCGACAGATACGCAGTATTTT. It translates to CAVEGATDTQYF.

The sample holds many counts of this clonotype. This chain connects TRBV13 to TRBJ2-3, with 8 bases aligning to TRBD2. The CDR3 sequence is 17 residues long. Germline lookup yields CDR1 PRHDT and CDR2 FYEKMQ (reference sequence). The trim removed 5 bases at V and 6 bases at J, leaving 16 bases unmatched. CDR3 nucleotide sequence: TGTGCCAGCAGCCCTCTAACGGGGGGGCAAAAGGGGGATACGCAGTATTTT. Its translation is CASSPLTGGQKGDTQYF.

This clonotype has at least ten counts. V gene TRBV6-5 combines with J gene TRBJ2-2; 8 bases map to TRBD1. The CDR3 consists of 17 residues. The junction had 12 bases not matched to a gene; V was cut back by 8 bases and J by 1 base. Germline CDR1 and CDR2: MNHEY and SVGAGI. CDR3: CASRGQGRLRNTGELFF. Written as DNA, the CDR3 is TGTGCCAGCCGAGGACAGGGCCGTCTTCGGAACACCGGGGAGCTGTTTTTT.